What follows are 20 T cell receptor beta chains derived from one specimen sequenced in a study of response to subunit inactivated influenza vaccine. TCRdb processed the RT-PCR reads anew with MiXCR; each CDR3 protein has one entry. The sample carries about 540,000 distinct CDR3 sequences, under 25% recorded once. The same sample was also used in a study of T cells expressing NK-cell markers. Per that paper: As the method of synthesis, 5'RACE template switching with UMIs yielded TCR beta cDNA.

Sample: CD4+ T cells sorted from PBMCs, taken 12 days after vaccination. These receptor sequences come from a middle-aged man who received an inactivated influenza vaccine.

The chain combines TRBV5-4 with TRBJ1-5; weak D call: TRBD1 (5 bases). Trimming shortened V by 1 base and J by 10 bases, and 15 bases separated the two germline ends. The CDR3 runs 14 residues. Germline CDR1 reads SGHNT; CDR2 reads YYREEE (reference sequence). The CDR3 DNA reads TGTGCCAGCAGCTTGACAGGCGATCCCGGTCCCCAGCATTTT. Protein product: CASSLTGDPGPQHF. The full variable domain, with the rest looked up from reference TRBV5-4 and TRBJ1-5, is ETGVTQSPTHLIKTRGQQVTLRCSSQSGHNTVSWYQQALGQGPQFIFQYYREEENGRGNFPPRFSGLQFPNYSSELNVNALELDDSALYLCASSLTGDPGPQHFGDGTRLSIL.

The chain joins TRBV9 to TRBJ2-5, with no clear D. The V gene lost 3 bases and the J gene lost 0 bases, with 9 bases spanning the gap. Germline CDR1 is SGDLS and CDR2 is YYNGEE. This CDR3 spans 14 amino acids. CDR3 residues: CASSAMGNQETQYF. DNA of the CDR3: TGTGCCAGCAGCGCGATGGGAAACCAAGAGACCCAGTACTTC.

This clonotype has more than one count but fewer than ten. The V and J genes are TRBV19 and TRBJ2-7; no clear D. Trimming took 2 bases from V and 3 from J, leaving 17 bases between them. CDR1 is LNHDA and CDR2 is SQIVND in the germline V gene (reference sequence). The CDR3 consists of 16 residues. The CDR3 reads CASSITTSRYNYEQYF. The CDR3, as DNA: TGTGCCAGTAGTATAACGACTTCTCGCTACAACTACGAGCAGTACTTC.

This chain links TRBV5-6 with TRBJ2-3; 7 bases fit TRBD2. Germline values: CDR1 SGHDT, CDR2 YYEEEE. V was pared by 0 bases and J by 2 bases, with 6 bases of the junction left unmatched. The CDR3 is 16 residues long. The CDR3 region has the DNA TGTGCCAGCAGCTTGGGGGCGGGAGCCCACACAGATACGCAGTATTTT. Protein product: CASSLGAGAHTDTQYF.

The rearrangement joins TRBV6-1 to TRBJ2-7, with a weak D call TRBD1 (5 bases). The V gene's germline CDR1 is MNHNS and CDR2 SASEGT. Trimming cost V 7 bases and J 3 bases, with 19 bases left between them. The length of the CDR3 is 15 residues. DNA of the CDR3: TGTGCCAGCAAGACCTCCTTGGGTACAGGCTACGAGCAGTACTTC. Amino acid sequence: CASKTSLGTGYEQYF.

A few counts support this clonotype. The chain employs TRBV20-1 and TRBJ2-1, with 8 bases identical to TRBD2. The germline gives CDR1 DFQATT, CDR2 SNEGSKA (reference sequence). The CDR3 length is 18 residues. The V segment lost 0 bases and the J segment 0 bases; nucleotides outside the gene matches: 10. The CDR3 protein is CSARDPASGRGSYNEQFF. The CDR3 DNA reads as TGCAGTGCTAGAGATCCGGCTAGCGGGCGCGGCTCCTACAATGAGCAGTTCTTC.

The V and J genes are TRBV14 and TRBJ2-2; D remains ambiguous. V lost 4 bases to trimming and J lost 0 bases, with 9 bases between them. The CDR3 consists of 15 residues. From germline, CDR1 is SGHDN and CDR2 FVKESK. The CDR3 is CASSRQLSNTGELFF. CDR3 nucleotide sequence: TGTGCCAGCAGCCGCCAGTTGTCGAACACCGGGGAGCTGTTTTTT.

This chain joins TRBV18 and TRBJ2-7; possibly TRBD1 or TRBD2 for D (5 bases each). Germline values: CDR1 KGHSH, CDR2 LQKENI. The CDR3 consists of 14 residues. Trimming stripped 4 bases from V and 2 bases from J, with 12 bases between. CDR3 region: CASSHRDAAYEQYF. The CDR3 bases are TGTGCCAGCTCACACCGGGACGCCGCCTACGAGCAGTACTTC.

This rearrangement joins TRBV7-2 to TRBJ2-1, with TRBD1 matching 7 bases. This CDR3 has 15 amino acids. CDR1 and CDR2 from the germline V gene are SGHTA and FQGNSA. The V and J ends lost 1 base and 5 bases, in that order; junction bases with no gene match: 5. The CDR3 DNA follows: TGTGCCAGCAGCTTAGAGGGGACAGTCAACAATGAGCAGTTCTTC. Amino acids: CASSLEGTVNNEQFF.

This clonotype was found many times. The chain recombines TRBV25-1 with TRBJ2-1, with D perhaps matching TRBD1 or TRBD2 (5 bases each). From germline, CDR1 is MGHDK and CDR2 SYGVNS. This CDR3 has 15 amino acids. Between the trimmed V and J ends, which lost 3 bases and 2 bases, there was a span of 11 bases. The CDR3 bases are TGTGCCAGCAGTGACCCCCGGGACCCCTACAATGAGCAGTTCTTC. Translating it yields CASSDPRDPYNEQFF.

The gene calls are TRBV6-5 and TRBJ2-7; no definite D call. CDR1 and CDR2 from the germline V gene are MNHEY and SVGAGI. There are 14 residues in the CDR3. V was shortened by 0 bases and J by 2 bases, with 8 bases between the two germline ends. In nucleotides, the CDR3 is TGTGCCAGCAGTTACTCGCGAAAAACCTACGAGCAGTACTTC. Translation gives CASSYSRKTYEQYF.

CDR3 sequence reads: CASSSQGWLGYTF. The CDR3 coding sequence is TGTGCCAGCAGTTCACAGGGTTGGCTTGGCTACACCTTC. V usage is TRBV6-5 and J usage is TRBJ1-2, with D tentatively TRBD1 (6 bases). V was clipped by 4 bases and J by 7 bases, with 13 bases between them. Germline loops: CDR1 MNHEY, CDR2 SVGAGI. CDR3 length: 13 residues.

This clonotype was seen a few times. The chain uses TRBV24-1 and TRBJ2-3; 7 bases are a match to TRBD2. The germline CDR1 and CDR2 sequences are KGHDR and SFDVKD. Unmatched junction bases numbered 9, after V lost 0 bases and J lost 7 bases. The CDR3 has 16 residues. For the CDR3, the DNA is TGTGCCACCAGTGATTTGGGCGGGAGCAGGAGATATACGCAGTATTTT. It is translated as CATSDLGGSRRYTQYF.

The chain carries TRBV10-3 and TRBJ2-7; D is undetermined. The CDR3 has 15 amino acids. Germline CDR1 reads ENHRY; CDR2 reads SYGVKD. Trimming pared 9 bases from V and 4 bases from J, leaving 22 bases between. CDR3 DNA: TGTGCCATTCTGGACCCGGGCGATAACCGATACGAGCAGTACTTC. Amino acid sequence: CAILDPGDNRYEQYF.

This clonotype was counted between two and nine times. The rearrangement joins TRBV20-1 to TRBJ2-1; the D is unclear. The CDR3 extends over 14 amino acids. The germline V gene has CDR1 DFQATT and CDR2 SNEGSKA (reference sequence). V lost 0 bases and J lost 0, with 6 bases in between. CDR3 region: CSARDIISYNEQFF. The CDR3 coding sequence is TGCAGTGCTAGAGATATCATCTCCTACAATGAGCAGTTCTTC.

This chain links TRBV2 with TRBJ2-7; D may be TRBD1 (5 bases). The CDR3 is 14 amino acids. V lost 7 bases and J 0 bases, leaving 13 bases between the germline ends. CDR1 SNHLY and CDR2 FYNNEI come from the germline V gene. The CDR3 sequence is CASTRTTYSYEQYF. The CDR3 coding sequence is TGTGCCAGCACTCGGACAACCTACTCCTACGAGCAGTACTTC.

The V and J genes are TRBV20-1 and TRBJ1-1, with a weak D call TRBD1 (5 bases). V was cut by 5 bases and J by 4 bases, with 11 bases left in between. Germline CDR1 is DFQATT and CDR2 is SNEGSKA (reference sequence). The CDR3 totals 12 residues. DNA for the CDR3: TGCAGTGCTTTCGACAGTCGCACTGAAGCTTTCTTT. It codes for CSAFDSRTEAFF.

This rearrangement joins TRBV5-6 to TRBJ2-5, with no clear D. CDR1 is SGHDT and CDR2 is YYEEEE in the germline V gene. The V gene lost 2 bases and the J gene lost 0 bases, with 5 bases spanning the gap. The CDR3 extends over 13 amino acids. CDR3 protein: CASSFRYQETQYF. CDR3 bases: TGTGCCAGCAGCTTCCGGTACCAAGAGACCCAGTACTTC.

The chain combines TRBV20-1 with TRBJ1-1; 9 bases line up with TRBD1. CDR1 DFQATT and CDR2 SNEGSKA come from the germline V gene (reference sequence). J gave up 13 bases and V 2 bases, and 11 bases lay outside the gene matches. The CDR3 contains 13 residues. The CDR3 DNA sequence: TGCAGTGCTAGACCCGGGACAGGGAGGATGGATTTCTTT. Translating it yields CSARPGTGRMDFF.

With respect to this clonotype: One base away lies a much larger clone, so this may be a sequencing read error. The chain joins TRBV5-4 to TRBJ1-4; 7 positions match TRBD1. There are 14 residues in the CDR3. Germline trimming cut 4 bases from V and 3 bases from J; bases unmatched to any gene: 3. In germline, CDR1 is SGHNT, CDR2 YYREEE (reference sequence). The CDR3 sequence is CASSPGQSNEKLFF. CDR3 in DNA: TGTGCCAGCAGCCCGGGACAGTCTAATGAAAAACTGTTTTTT.